The 2 T cell receptor beta chains given below trace back to one sample, sequenced in a study of cytomegalovirus exposure and HLA in healthy donors. The PCR was carried out with 60 Vbeta primers and 13 Jbeta primers. Only in-frame clones appear in the TCRdb table, and some are missing; sequencing was by immunoSEQ multiplex PCR. The sample shows 84,000 or so clones, under 80% of them seen only once. Sequencing was performed on PBMCs. These receptors came from a male donor in good health and CMV-seronegative.

The V and J genes are TRBV27 and TRBJ2-3, with 9 positions matching TRBD1. The germline V gene encodes CDR1 MNHEY and CDR2 SMNVEV (reference sequence). The J segment lost 4 bases and the V segment lost 6 bases, leaving 11 bases of the junction unmatched. CDR3 length equals 16 residues. CDR3 nucleotides: TGTGCCAGCAGCGTCGGGACAGGGTCTTTCCCAGATACGCAGTATTTT. Translated: CASSVGTGSFPDTQYF.

This chain uses TRBV28 with TRBJ1-1, with 8 bases identical to TRBD1. The CDR3 consists of 15 residues. The germline CDR1 and CDR2 sequences are MDHEN and SYDVKM. The V segment lost 4 bases and the J segment 3 bases; nucleotides outside the gene matches: 7. The CDR3 bases are TGTGCCAGCAGTTCCAAACCGACAGGGGACACTGAAGCTTTCTTT. Residues: CASSSKPTGDTEAFF.